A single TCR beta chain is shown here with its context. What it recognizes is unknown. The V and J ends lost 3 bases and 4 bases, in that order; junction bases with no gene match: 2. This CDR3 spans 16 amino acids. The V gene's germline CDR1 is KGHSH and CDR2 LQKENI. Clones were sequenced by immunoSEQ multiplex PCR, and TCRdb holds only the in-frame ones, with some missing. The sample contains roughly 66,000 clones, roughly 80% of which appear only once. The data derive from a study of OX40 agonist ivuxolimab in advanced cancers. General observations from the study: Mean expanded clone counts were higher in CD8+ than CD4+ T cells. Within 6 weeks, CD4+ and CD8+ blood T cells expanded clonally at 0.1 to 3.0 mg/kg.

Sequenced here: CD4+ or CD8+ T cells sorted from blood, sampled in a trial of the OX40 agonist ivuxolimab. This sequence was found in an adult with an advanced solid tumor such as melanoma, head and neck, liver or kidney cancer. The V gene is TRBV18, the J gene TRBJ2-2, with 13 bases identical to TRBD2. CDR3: CASSPGLAGITGELFF. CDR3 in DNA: TGTGCCAGCTCACCGGGACTAGCGGGAATCACCGGGGAGCTGTTTTTT.